The rows below give T cell receptor beta chains drawn from one sample of a study of cytomegalovirus exposure and HLA in healthy donors. TCRdb's copy holds only in-frame clones and misses some; the assay was immunoSEQ multiplex PCR. This table holds fewer than 60,000 clones, about 93% found once. Sequencing was carried out using PBMCs. These TCRs come from a young woman in good health and CMV-seropositive. CDR3s include the opening cysteine and the closing phenylalanine or tryptophan. The D gene is left open where the match is weak. Clone size is given for some rows only: seen once, a few or many times, or a class if the clone is expanded.

TRBV5-1	TRBD1	once	TRBJ2-7	CASRPDRGTYEQYF	TGCGCCAGCAGACCGGACAGGGGAACCTACGAGCAGTACTTC
TRBV7-9	TRBD1	.	TRBJ2-7	CASSWDRVSYEQYF	TGTGCCAGCAGTTGGGACAGGGTCTCCTACGAGCAGTACTTC
TRBV7-8	.	.	TRBJ2-3	CASSLASGGDAQYF	TGTGCCAGCAGCTTAGCGTCCGGCGGGGACGCGCAGTATTTT
TRBV28	TRBD1	once	TRBJ1-1	CASSLLVATGGWGNTEAFF	TGTGCCAGCAGTTTATTGGTCGCCACAGGGGGCTGGGGGAACACTGAAGCTTTCTTT
TRBV2	.	once	TRBJ2-7	CASRQQAPSSYEQYF	TGTGCCAGCAGGCAACAGGCTCCCAGCTCCTACGAGCAGTACTTC
TRBV28	TRBD2	.	TRBJ2-4	CASSLPTSGRTPAKNIQYF	TGTGCCAGCAGTTTACCGACTAGCGGGAGAACGCCGGCCAAAAACATTCAGTACTTC
TRBV21-1	.	.	TRBJ1-1	CASSKLPPREDTEAFF	TGTGCCAGCAGCAAACTACCCCCCAGGGAAGACACTGAAGCTTTCTTT
TRBV10-3	.	.	TRBJ2-7	CAISNSYEQYF	TGTGCCATCAGCAACAGCTACGAGCAGTACTTC
TRBV27	TRBD2	.	TRBJ2-7	CASSSRLAGAEQYF	TGTGCCAGCAGCTCCCGACTAGCGGGAGCCGAGCAGTACTTC
TRBV28	TRBD1	.	TRBJ2-7	CASSLGQGYEQYF	TGTGCCAGCAGCCTGGGACAGGGCTACGAGCAGTACTTC
TRBV5-4	.	once	TRBJ2-7	CASRGSSYEQYF	TGTGCCAGCCGGGGGAGCTCCTACGAGCAGTACTTC
TRBV9	TRBD2	.	TRBJ2-2	CASSVVVFGAGVPGELFF	TGTGCCAGCAGCGTAGTGGTGTTTGGTGCGGGAGTACCCGGGGAGCTGTTTTTT
TRBV7-7	TRBD2	.	TRBJ2-1	CASSPGTSEANEQFF	TGTGCTAGCAGCCCCGGGACTAGCGAGGCCAATGAGCAGTTCTTC
TRBV11-3	.	once	TRBJ1-1	CASSFARVGEAFF	TGTGCCAGCAGCTTCGCGAGGGTGGGTGAAGCTTTCTTT
TRBV30	TRBD1	.	TRBJ1-2	CAWEQGNYGYTF	TGTGCCTGGGAACAGGGGAACTATGGCTACACCTTC
TRBV5-1	TRBD2	.	TRBJ2-2	CASSFVAGVGTGELFF	TGCGCCAGCAGCTTTGTAGCGGGAGTCGGGACCGGGGAGCTGTTTTTT
TRBV29-1	.	.	TRBJ1-2	CSVAGSLYGYTF	TGCAGCGTTGCAGGGTCCCTCTATGGCTACACCTTC
TRBV27	.	.	TRBJ2-1	CASSPLGPVGADEQFF	TGTGCCAGCAGTCCCCTCGGGCCAGTGGGGGCTGATGAGCAGTTCTTC
TRBV18	TRBD2	.	TRBJ2-3	CASSPGGADTQYF	TGTGCCAGCTCACCAGGGGGGGCAGATACGCAGTATTTT
TRBV30	TRBD1	.	TRBJ1-2	CAWNRGQGGYGYTF	TGTGCCTGGAACCGAGGACAGGGGGGCTATGGCTACACCTTC
TRBV29-1	.	.	TRBJ2-5	CSVELAGETQYF	TGCAGCGTTGAATTGGCTGGAGAGACCCAGTACTTC
TRBV7-2	.	.	TRBJ1-2	CASSLAGGDGYTF	TGTGCCAGCAGCTTAGCCGGGGGGGATGGCTACACCTTC
TRBV27	TRBD1	.	TRBJ2-5	CASSLKRTGGLEGTQYF	TGTGCCAGCAGTTTAAAGAGGACAGGGGGTTTGGAGGGGACCCAGTACTTC
TRBV4-1	TRBD2	.	TRBJ2-1	CASSQGGRAGSYNEQFF	TGCGCCAGCAGCCAAGGCGGGAGGGCCGGCTCCTACAATGAGCAGTTCTTC
TRBV6-5	TRBD1	.	TRBJ2-3	CASSYSRQGVVTQYF	TGTGCCAGCAGTTACTCGAGGCAGGGGGTGGTTACGCAGTATTTT
TRBV6-5	.	.	TRBJ1-1	CASSFGRGGNTEAFF	TGTGCCAGCAGTTTCGGGCGGGGGGGGAACACTGAAGCTTTCTTT
TRBV9	TRBD1	.	TRBJ1-1	CASSVGSQGDTEAFF	TGTGCCAGCAGCGTAGGGTCACAGGGGGATACTGAAGCTTTCTTT
TRBV7-2	.	.	TRBJ2-3	CASSLAHGSGTDTQYF	TGTGCCAGCAGCTTAGCGCACGGGAGCGGAACAGATACGCAGTATTTT
TRBV4-3	TRBD2	.	TRBJ2-1	CASSQDGTSVSYNEQFF	TGCGCCAGCAGCCAAGATGGGACTAGCGTTAGCTACAATGAGCAGTTCTTC
TRBV4-1	.	.	TRBJ1-1	CASSQDWGGNTEAFF	TGCGCCAGCAGCCAAGATTGGGGAGGGAACACTGAAGCTTTCTTT
TRBV29-1	.	few	TRBJ1-1	CSVSETGGNTEAFF	TGCAGCGTTTCCGAAACCGGGGGGAACACTGAAGCTTTCTTT
TRBV13	.	.	TRBJ2-3	CASSRAVGPGGTDTQYF	TGTGCCAGCAGCCGCGCCGTAGGTCCGGGGGGCACAGATACGCAGTATTTT
TRBV4-2	TRBD2	.	TRBJ2-7	CASSQLAGASYEQYF	TGTGCCAGCAGCCAACTAGCGGGAGCCTCCTACGAGCAGTACTTC
TRBV10-3	TRBD2	.	TRBJ2-1	CAIRAGGAEQFF	TGTGCCATCAGAGCCGGGGGGGCTGAGCAGTTCTTC
TRBV6-5	.	.	TRBJ1-2	CASSSVSGYTF	TGTGCCAGCAGTTCAGTATCCGGCTACACCTTC
TRBV19	.	.	TRBJ1-6	CASSIVGGRLNSPLHF	TGTGCCAGTAGTATAGTCGGAGGGCGTCTGAATTCACCCCTCCACTTT
TRBV19	TRBD2	.	TRBJ2-1	CASRGTSVGNEQFF	TGTGCCAGTAGAGGGACTAGCGTCGGCAATGAGCAGTTCTTC
TRBV7-2	.	.	TRBJ2-7	CASSADTYEQYF	TGTGCCAGCAGCGCGGACACTTACGAGCAGTACTTC
TRBV7-9	.	.	TRBJ2-7	CASSLAIQEAPLEQYF	TGTGCCAGCAGCTTAGCGATTCAGGAGGCCCCCTTGGAGCAGTACTTC
TRBV28	TRBD1	.	TRBJ2-4	CASSTPDRGKNIQYF	TGTGCCAGCAGTACACCGGACAGGGGTAAAAACATTCAGTACTTC
TRBV9	TRBD1	once	TRBJ1-4	CASSAGTEGFEKLFF	TGTGCCAGCAGCGCCGGGACAGAGGGTTTCGAAAAACTGTTTTTT
TRBV19	.	.	TRBJ2-3	CASSVSGWSTDTQYF	TGTGCCAGTAGTGTGTCAGGGTGGTCCACAGATACGCAGTATTTT
TRBV5-4	TRBD2	.	TRBJ2-1	CASSAGLAVNEQFF	TGTGCCAGCAGCGCGGGACTAGCGGTGAATGAGCAGTTCTTC
TRBV9	.	.	TRBJ2-1	CASSVGPGPGNNEQFF	TGTGCCAGCAGCGTAGGCCCTGGGCCAGGAAACAATGAGCAGTTCTTC
TRBV7-7	TRBD2	.	TRBJ2-4	CASSQKRDKNIQYF	TGTGCTAGCAGCCAAAAGCGGGACAAAAACATTCAGTACTTC
TRBV9	TRBD2	.	TRBJ2-5	CASSVGIAGDGTETQYF	TGTGCCAGCAGCGTAGGAATAGCGGGAGATGGGACAGAGACCCAGTACTTC
TRBV7-2	.	.	TRBJ1-3	CASSLGDGRVYGNTIYF	TGTGCCAGCAGCTTAGGTGACGGCAGGGTATATGGAAACACCATATATTTT
TRBV5-1	TRBD1	.	TRBJ2-7	CASSADRGPYEQYF	TGCGCCAGCAGCGCTGACAGGGGCCCCTACGAGCAGTACTTC
TRBV5-1	.	.	TRBJ2-3	CASSRSGASTDTQYF	TGCGCCAGCAGCCGCAGTGGTGCTAGCACAGATACGCAGTATTTT
TRBV11-3	TRBD1	.	TRBJ2-3	CASSGQGEADTQYF	TGTGCCAGCAGCGGACAGGGGGAGGCAGATACGCAGTATTTT
TRBV6-6	TRBD1	once	TRBJ1-5	CASTSWGQGHQPQHF	TGTGCCAGCACCTCCTGGGGACAGGGGCATCAGCCCCAGCATTTT
TRBV30	.	.	TRBJ1-3	CAWSVRGGSGNTIYF	TGTGCCTGGAGTGTTCGGGGGGGCTCTGGAAACACCATATATTTT
TRBV27	TRBD2	.	TRBJ2-5	CASSLTSGRREETQYF	TGTGCCAGCAGTTTAACTAGCGGGAGGAGGGAAGAGACCCAGTACTTC
TRBV5-4	.	.	TRBJ2-2	CASGSTTDTGELFF	TGTGCCAGCGGATCGACTACCGACACCGGGGAGCTGTTTTTT
TRBV30	.	.	TRBJ1-1	CAWGGQSWNTEAFF	TGTGCCTGGGGAGGACAGTCTTGGAACACTGAAGCTTTCTTT
TRBV6-1	.	.	TRBJ1-5	CATKQGAPGQPQHF	TGTGCCACTAAACAGGGCGCCCCTGGTCAGCCCCAGCATTTT
TRBV2	.	.	TRBJ2-3	CASSANSFSTDTQYF	TGTGCCAGCAGTGCTAATAGCTTCAGCACAGATACGCAGTATTTT
TRBV6-1	TRBD1	.	TRBJ1-1	CASSVGQGNTEAFF	TGTGCCAGCAGTGTCGGACAGGGGAACACTGAAGCTTTCTTT
TRBV9	TRBD1	.	TRBJ1-2	CASRPGGGDGYTF	TGTGCCAGCAGACCGGGAGGGGGCGATGGCTACACCTTC
TRBV5-1	.	.	TRBJ2-1	CASSLQGSEQFF	TGCGCCAGCAGCTTACAGGGAAGTGAGCAGTTCTTC